The 30 T cell receptor beta chains in this list originate from one sample, sequenced in a study of blood T cell repertoires in COVID-19. TCRdb keeps only in-frame clones here, not all; method: immunoSEQ multiplex PCR. The profile shows over 150,000 clones, approximately 80% of them singletons. Sequenced sample: peripheral blood. These receptors were taken from an older woman with COVID-19, enrolled during active disease.

This clone has more than one count but fewer than ten. V gene TRBV27 combines with J gene TRBJ1-4, with TRBD1 as a possible D gene (5 bases). Trimming removed 0 bases from V and 7 bases from J, with 12 bases in between. CDR3 length: 15 residues. Germline V gives CDR1 MNHEY, CDR2 SMNVEV (reference sequence). CDR3 coding DNA: TGTGCCAGCAGTTTATCGGCAGGGCCCCCTGAAAAACTGTTTTTT. Translated: CASSLSAGPPEKLFF. The full variable domain, its missing parts supplied by reference TRBV27 and TRBJ1-4, is EAQVTQNPRYLITVTGKKLTVTCSQNMNHEYMSWYRQDPGLGLRQIYYSMNVEVTDKGDVPEGYKVSRKEKRNFPLILESPSPNQTSLYFCASSLSAGPPEKLFFGSGTQLSVL.

The V and J genes are TRBV6-2 or TRBV6-3 and TRBJ2-1; 7 bases are shared with TRBD1. This CDR3 comprises 16 residues. V dropped 5 bases and J dropped 9; count of bases not matched to a gene: 16. Germline assignment: CDR1 MNHEY and CDR2 SVGEGT. CDR3 bases: TGTGCCAGCAGTCCACCCCGTGACAGGGTAAGAGGTGAGCAGTTCTTC. This sequence encodes CASSPPRDRVRGEQFF.

The chain is built from TRBV7-8 and TRBJ2-2; the match to TRBD2 covers 7 bases. The germline gives CDR1 SGHVS, CDR2 FQNEAQ. The V segment lost 2 bases and the J segment 5 bases; nucleotides outside the gene matches: 11. The CDR3 has 17 amino acids. The CDR3 region is CASSLWPNAGGTGELFF. The CDR3 coding sequence is TGTGCCAGCAGCTTATGGCCAAATGCCGGGGGGACCGGGGAGCTGTTTTTT.

This clone was counted once. The chain has TRBV7-9 and TRBJ1-2, with 9 nucleotides matching TRBD1. This CDR3 region has 14 residues. With 1 base clipped from V and 5 bases from J, the junction kept 2 bases outside the gene matches. The germline CDR1 and CDR2 sequences are SEHNR and FQNEAQ (reference sequence). The CDR3 sequence: CASSLGQGVYGYTF. CDR3 in DNA: TGTGCCAGCAGCTTAGGACAGGGGGTATATGGCTACACCTTC. Full variable domain (remainder filled in from reference TRBV7-9 and TRBJ1-2): DTGVSQNPRHKITKRGQNVTFRCDPISEHNRLYWYRQTLGQGPEFLTYFQNEAQLEKSRLLSDRFSAERPKGSFSTLEIQRTEQGDSAMYLCASSLGQGVYGYTFGSGTRLTVV.

V and J are TRBV6-5 and TRBJ1-3, with D unclear. The germline V gene has CDR1 MNHEY and CDR2 SVGAGI. Trimming left V 4 bases short and J 0 bases short, with 13 bases between. The CDR3 runs 16 residues. The CDR3 protein is CASSWQTQYSGNTIYF. The CDR3 nucleotides are TGTGCCAGCAGTTGGCAGACACAATACTCTGGAAACACCATATATTTT.

This sequence joins TRBV6-6 and TRBJ2-3, with 13 positions matching TRBD2. Germline V gene sequence: CDR1 MNHNY, CDR2 SVGAGI (reference sequence). This CDR3 is 15 amino acids long. The V segment lost 7 bases and the J segment 4 bases; nucleotides outside the gene matches: 5. CDR3 bases: TGTGCCAGCATTGGGACTAGCGGGACGCCAGATACGCAGTATTTT. This sequence encodes CASIGTSGTPDTQYF.

This chain connects TRBV5-6 to TRBJ1-2; 7 bases fit TRBD1. J was trimmed by 8 bases and V by 2 bases; bases with no gene match: 12. CDR3 length equals 15 residues. Germline V gene sequence: CDR1 SGHDT, CDR2 YYEEEE. The CDR3 sequence is CASSLYRDREGGYTF. CDR3 in DNA: TGTGCCAGCAGCTTATATAGAGACAGGGAAGGCGGCTACACCTTC.

The chain joins TRBV3-1 (or the pseudogene TRBV3-2) to TRBJ1-2; a weak D match, TRBD1 (5 bases). The CDR3 length is 14 residues. Germline CDR1 LGHDT, CDR2 YNNKEL (reference sequence). Trimming removed 2 bases at V and 8 bases at J, with 15 bases between. The CDR3 loop reads CASSQKRGVGGYTF. The CDR3 nucleotides read TGTGCCAGCAGCCAAAAAAGGGGTGTAGGGGGCTACACCTTC.

CDR3 sequence: CASSQWTGEGSPLHF. Written as DNA, the CDR3 is TGCGCCAGCAGCCAATGGACAGGGGAAGGTTCACCCCTCCACTTT. The chain combines TRBV4-1 with TRBJ1-6, with 9 bases lining up with TRBD1. This CDR3 contains 15 residues. Germline lookup yields CDR1 MGHRA and CDR2 YSYEKL. Trimming removed 2 bases from V and 9 bases from J; junction bases left unmatched: 5.

This chain uses TRBV24-1 with TRBJ2-3, with 8 bases identical to TRBD1. The germline V gene has CDR1 KGHDR and CDR2 SFDVKD. V shed 3 bases, J shed 7 bases, and the junction held 8 bases outside the gene matches. CDR3 length: 15 residues. In nucleotides, the CDR3 is TGTGCCACCAGTGATACCGGGACAGGTACCTATACGCAGTATTTT. As protein: CATSDTGTGTYTQYF.

This clone was picked up a small number of times. The gene calls are TRBV29-1 and TRBJ1-4, with D possibly matching TRBD1 (5 bases). V shed 6 bases and J shed 8 bases, with 13 bases lying between them. CDR1 and CDR2 from the germline V gene are SQVTM and ANQGSEA. CDR3 length equals 12 residues. The CDR3 loop is CSVSSAGEKLFF. The CDR3 nucleotides are TGCAGCGTCTCCTCCGCAGGGGAAAAACTGTTTTTT.

The CDR3 nucleotides are TGTGCCAGCAGTTACAATTTTGGGCCCCAGGGAGAGACCCAGTACTTC. This gives the protein CASSYNFGPQGETQYF. V is TRBV6-5 and J is TRBJ2-5, with a weak D call TRBD1 (5 bases). Germline-derived CDR1 and CDR2 are MNHEY and SVGAGI. V dropped 2 bases and J dropped 4 bases, with 17 bases sitting between them. The CDR3 runs to 16 residues.

The chain links TRBV19 to TRBJ1-6; the D is unclear. Germline CDR1 and CDR2: LNHDA and SQIVND (reference sequence). The CDR3 sequence is 13 residues long. V shed 4 bases and J shed 5 bases, with 6 bases lying between them. CDR3 sequence (DNA): TGTGCCAGTAGTAGGGCTGATAATTCACCCCTCCACTTT. Encoded protein: CASSRADNSPLHF.

The rearrangement links TRBV10-3 to TRBJ1-3; 7 bases map to TRBD1. V shed 3 bases and J 0 bases; nucleotides not matched to a gene: 5. Germline V gene data show CDR1 as ENHRY and CDR2 as SYGVKD. CDR3 length: 16 residues. DNA of the CDR3: TGTGCCATCAGTGACCCGGGACAGAGCTCTGGAAACACCATATATTTT. It yields the protein CAISDPGQSSGNTIYF.

The genes are TRBV24-1 and TRBJ2-3, with 10 positions matching TRBD2. From germline, CDR1 is KGHDR and CDR2 SFDVKD. CDR3 length: 18 residues. With V trimmed by 3 bases and J by 1 base, 9 bases remained unmatched. The CDR3 coding sequence is TGTGCCACCAGTGATACTAGCGGGGTTGCGGCTCGCACAGATACGCAGTATTTT. It is translated as CATSDTSGVAARTDTQYF.

CDR3 amino acids: CASSQATSGRADTQYF. The CDR3, as DNA: TGTGCCAGCAGCCAAGCAACTAGCGGGAGGGCAGATACGCAGTATTTT. The chain joins TRBV4-2 to TRBJ2-3, with 13 positions matching TRBD2. Losses at the gene ends were 1 base for V and 4 bases for J; bases not matched to a gene: 2. The CDR3 is 16 residues long. Germline V gene lookup returns CDR1 LGHNA and CDR2 YNFKEQ.

V and J are TRBV30 and TRBJ1-2; D is undetermined. This CDR3 region has 13 residues. Trimming cost V 3 bases and J 2 bases, with 10 bases left between them. Germline-derived CDR1 and CDR2 are GTSNPN and SVGIG (reference sequence). The CDR3 protein is CAWSPRRNYGYTF. In DNA, the CDR3 is TGTGCCTGGAGCCCGAGGCGCAACTATGGCTACACCTTC.

This clone has just a few counts. The chain couples TRBV20-1 to TRBJ1-5, with D possibly matching TRBD1 (6 bases). Trimming shortened V by 3 bases and J by 5 bases, and 14 bases separated the two germline ends. CDR3 size: 14 residues. Germline V CDR1 and CDR2: DFQATT, SNEGSKA (reference sequence). The CDR3 DNA reads as TGCAGTGCTAGTGTTCCAGGGGACCATCAGCCCCAGCATTTT. It translates to CSASVPGDHQPQHF.

The V call is TRBV13, the J call TRBJ1-6; D remains unclear. Germline V gene sequence: CDR1 PRHDT, CDR2 FYEKMQ (reference sequence). The length of the CDR3 is 14 residues. V was pared by 0 bases and J by 10 bases, with 10 bases between. For the CDR3, the DNA is TGTGCCAGCAGCTTAGGGGAGGGAAAATCACCCCTCCACTTT. Its translation is CASSLGEGKSPLHF.

V usage is TRBV6-5 and J usage is TRBJ1-5; the D is unclear. Germline CDR1 is MNHEY and CDR2 is SVGAGI. Trimming cost V 8 bases and J 6 bases, with 20 bases left between them. The CDR3 totals 15 residues. This chain's CDR3 is CASSKADREGQPQHF. CDR3 sequence (DNA): TGTGCCAGCTCCAAGGCGGACCGGGAGGGTCAGCCCCAGCATTTT.

This clone has more than one count but fewer than ten. J is TRBJ1-2 and V is TRBV6-1; a weak D match, TRBD1 (5 bases). This CDR3 region has 13 residues. Germline V lookup: CDR1 MNHNS, CDR2 SASEGT. V gave up 2 bases and J gave up 3 bases, with 7 bases separating them. CDR3 coding DNA: TGTGCCAGCAGTGAACGACAGTACTATGGCTACACCTTC. This encodes CASSERQYYGYTF.

The gene calls are TRBV7-9 and TRBJ1-2, with D perhaps matching TRBD1 (6 bases). Trimming stripped 2 bases from V and 5 bases from J, with 18 bases between. This CDR3 has 16 amino acids. Germline values: CDR1 SEHNR, CDR2 FQNEAQ (reference sequence). CDR3 sequence reads: CASSLSRNRARYGYTF. The DNA for the CDR3 is TGTGCCAGCAGCTTAAGTAGGAACAGGGCCCGTTATGGCTACACCTTC.

This clone has more than one count but fewer than ten. This sequence joins TRBV20-1 and TRBJ1-6; maybe TRBD1 (5 bases). Trimming took 3 bases from V and 7 from J, leaving 10 bases between them. The CDR3 sequence is 13 residues long. Germline CDR1 is DFQATT and CDR2 is SNEGSKA (reference sequence). The CDR3 DNA reads TGCAGTGCTAGTAGGGGTATGAATTCACCCCTCCACTTT. Residues: CSASRGMNSPLHF.

In this sample, this clone turned up a few times. This rearrangement joins TRBV7-9 to TRBJ1-2; possible D gene TRBD1, 6 bases. V shed 1 base and J shed 8 bases, with 11 bases lying between them. The CDR3 is 13 amino acids. CDR1 and CDR2 (germline): SEHNR, FQNEAQ (reference sequence). The CDR3 reads CASSLGGQYGYTF. CDR3 coding DNA: TGTGCCAGCAGCTTAGGGGGACAATACGGCTACACCTTC.

This sequence joins TRBV27 and TRBJ2-1; tentatively, D is TRBD2 (5 bases). V was cut by 8 bases and J by 5 bases, with 10 bases left in between. Per germline, CDR1 MNHEY and CDR2 SMNVEV (reference sequence). The CDR3 totals 12 residues. CDR3 amino acids: CASGGLNNEQFF. The CDR3 nucleotides are TGTGCCAGCGGTGGACTGAACAATGAGCAGTTCTTC.

A single count supports this clone. This chain connects TRBV7-9 to TRBJ1-2; no firm D call. The V end lost 3 bases, the J end lost 2 bases, and 19 bases lay between the germline ends. The CDR3 has 17 amino acids. CDR1 SEHNR and CDR2 FQNEAQ come from the germline V gene (reference sequence). Here the CDR3 reads CASSFGFGVTSNYGYTF. The DNA of the CDR3 is TGTGCCAGCAGCTTTGGCTTCGGGGTCACATCCAACTATGGCTACACCTTC.

This chain uses TRBV18 with TRBJ1-2, with D perhaps TRBD1 (5 bases). Trimming took 2 bases from V and 1 from J, leaving 8 bases between them. Germline V lookup: CDR1 KGHSH, CDR2 LQKENI. The CDR3 covers 14 residues. The CDR3 here is CASSPNRINYGYTF. The CDR3 DNA reads TGTGCCAGCTCACCAAACAGGATTAACTATGGCTACACCTTC.

This chain joins TRBV27 and TRBJ1-5; D gene uncertain. Trimming took off 5 bases at V and 2 bases at J, with 10 bases between the two ends. The germline V gene has CDR1 MNHEY and CDR2 SMNVEV (reference sequence). This CDR3 spans 14 amino acids. CDR3 amino acids: CASSPRRGNQPQHF. The CDR3 DNA reads as TGTGCCAGCAGTCCCAGACGGGGCAATCAGCCCCAGCATTTT.

The chain couples TRBV6-6 to TRBJ1-1; tentative D call: TRBD1 (5 bases). The germline CDR1 and CDR2 sequences are MNHNY and SVGAGI (reference sequence). The CDR3 totals 14 residues. Trimming removed 2 bases from V and 4 bases from J, with 11 bases in between. The CDR3 reads CASSYVGRGTEAFF. CDR3 nucleotides: TGTGCCAGCAGTTACGTGGGGCGGGGCACTGAAGCTTTCTTT.

In nucleotides, the CDR3 is TGTGCCAGCAGCTTAGTCGAGGGGGCCGGCACTGAAGCTTTCTTT. Translated, it gives CASSLVEGAGTEAFF. The rearrangement uses TRBV7-8 and TRBJ1-1; TRBD1 matches at 7 bases. Looked up from germline, CDR1 is SGHVS and CDR2 is FQNEAQ. CDR3 length equals 15 residues. V shed 1 base, J shed 4 bases, and the junction held 6 bases outside the gene matches.